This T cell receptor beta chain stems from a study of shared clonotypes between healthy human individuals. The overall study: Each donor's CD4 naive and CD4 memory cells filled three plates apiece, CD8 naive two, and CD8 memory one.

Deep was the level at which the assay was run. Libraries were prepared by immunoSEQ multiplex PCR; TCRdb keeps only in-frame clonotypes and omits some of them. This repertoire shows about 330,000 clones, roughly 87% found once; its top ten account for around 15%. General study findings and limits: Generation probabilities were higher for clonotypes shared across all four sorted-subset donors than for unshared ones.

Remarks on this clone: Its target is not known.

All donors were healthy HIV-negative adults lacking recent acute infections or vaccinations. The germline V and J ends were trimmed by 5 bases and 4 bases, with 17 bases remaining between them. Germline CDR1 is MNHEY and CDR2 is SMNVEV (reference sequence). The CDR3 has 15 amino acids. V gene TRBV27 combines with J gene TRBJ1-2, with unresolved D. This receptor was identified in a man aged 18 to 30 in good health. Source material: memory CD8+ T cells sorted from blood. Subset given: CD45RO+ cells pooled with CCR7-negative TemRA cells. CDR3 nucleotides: TGTGCCAGCAGTCCAATCCACCCGGTTCGCTATGGCTACACCTTC. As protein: CASSPIHPVRYGYTF.